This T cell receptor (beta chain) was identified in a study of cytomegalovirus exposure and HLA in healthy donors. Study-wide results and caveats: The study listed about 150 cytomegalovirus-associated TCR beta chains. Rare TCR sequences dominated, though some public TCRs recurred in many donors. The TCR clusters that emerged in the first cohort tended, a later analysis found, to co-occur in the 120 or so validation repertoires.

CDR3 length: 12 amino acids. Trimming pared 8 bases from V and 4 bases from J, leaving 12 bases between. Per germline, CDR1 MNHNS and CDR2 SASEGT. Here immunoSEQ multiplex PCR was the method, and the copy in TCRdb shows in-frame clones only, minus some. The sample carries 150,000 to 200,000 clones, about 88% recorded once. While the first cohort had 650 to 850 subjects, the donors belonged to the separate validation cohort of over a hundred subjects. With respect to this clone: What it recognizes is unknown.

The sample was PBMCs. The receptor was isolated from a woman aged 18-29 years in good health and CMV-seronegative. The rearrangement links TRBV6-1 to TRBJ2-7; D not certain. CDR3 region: CASAVAVYEQYF. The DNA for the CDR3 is TGTGCCAGCGCCGTTGCGGTTTACGAGCAGTACTTC.